The clone carrying this TCR beta chain was recorded many times. The antigen remains undetermined. From the 5' RACE reads, TCRdb called clonotypes with MiXCR, one entry per CDR3 protein. The repertoire consists of tens of thousands of distinct CDR3 sequences, with about 5.8% occurring once and the leading ten covering less than 35%. In germline, CDR1 is SGHRS, CDR2 YFSETQ. The V end lost 5 bases, the J end lost 3 bases, and 15 bases lay between the germline ends. The CDR3 is 15 residues long. This sample is drawn from a study of spatial heterogeneity in lung cancer. Study-wide background: The study observed each unique TCR and UMI combination more than ten times on average in raw reads.

Study-wide findings and caveats: The study found ubiquitous expanded tumor TCRs in blood more at resection than follow-up.

Time point here: sample taken at primary tumor resection. The cohort: roughly 72 early-stage, untreated non-small cell lung cancer patients. Sequenced material: PBMCs, taken at surgery. The TCR was taken from a male donor with early-stage non-small cell lung cancer. The gene calls are TRBV5-1 and TRBJ2-1, with D possibly TRBD1 on 6 matching bases. The DNA for the CDR3 is TGCGCCAGCAGAGCCACAGGGAACCTCTACAATGAGCAGTTCTTC. Amino acids: CASRATGNLYNEQFF.